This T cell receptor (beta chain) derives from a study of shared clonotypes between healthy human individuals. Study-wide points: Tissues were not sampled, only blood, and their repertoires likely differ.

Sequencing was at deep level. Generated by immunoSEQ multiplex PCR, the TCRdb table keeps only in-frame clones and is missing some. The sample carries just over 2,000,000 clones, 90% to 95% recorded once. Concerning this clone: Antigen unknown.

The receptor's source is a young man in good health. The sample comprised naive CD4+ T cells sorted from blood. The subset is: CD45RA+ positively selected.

The CDR3 reads CAISEISGYGYTF. For the CDR3, the DNA is TGTGCCATCAGTGAGATCTCAGGGTATGGCTACACCTTC. The chain is built from TRBV10-3 and TRBJ1-2, with a tentative D call TRBD1 (5 bases). V lost 2 bases and J lost 5, with 9 bases in between. The CDR3 runs to 13 residues. Germline V gene sequence: CDR1 ENHRY, CDR2 SYGVKD.